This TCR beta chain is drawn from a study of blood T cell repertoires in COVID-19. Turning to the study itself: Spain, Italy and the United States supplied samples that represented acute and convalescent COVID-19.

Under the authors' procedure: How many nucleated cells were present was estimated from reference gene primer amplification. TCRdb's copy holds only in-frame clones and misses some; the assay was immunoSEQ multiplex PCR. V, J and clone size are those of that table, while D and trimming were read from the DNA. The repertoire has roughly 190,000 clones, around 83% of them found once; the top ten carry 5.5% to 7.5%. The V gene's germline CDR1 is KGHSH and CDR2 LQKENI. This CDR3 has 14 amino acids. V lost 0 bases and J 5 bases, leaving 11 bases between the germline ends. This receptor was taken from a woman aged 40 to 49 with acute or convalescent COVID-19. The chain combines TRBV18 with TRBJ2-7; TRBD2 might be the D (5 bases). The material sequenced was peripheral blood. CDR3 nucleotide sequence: TGTGCCAGCTCACCACCCGCGGAGAGGGACGAGCAGTACTTC. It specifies CASSPPAERDEQYF. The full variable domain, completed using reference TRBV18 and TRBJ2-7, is NAGVMQNPRHLVRRRGQEARLRCSPMKGHSHVYWYRQLPEEGLKFMVYLQKENIIDESGMPKERFSAEFPKEGPSILRIQQVVRGDSAAYFCASSPPAERDEQYFGPGTRLTVT.